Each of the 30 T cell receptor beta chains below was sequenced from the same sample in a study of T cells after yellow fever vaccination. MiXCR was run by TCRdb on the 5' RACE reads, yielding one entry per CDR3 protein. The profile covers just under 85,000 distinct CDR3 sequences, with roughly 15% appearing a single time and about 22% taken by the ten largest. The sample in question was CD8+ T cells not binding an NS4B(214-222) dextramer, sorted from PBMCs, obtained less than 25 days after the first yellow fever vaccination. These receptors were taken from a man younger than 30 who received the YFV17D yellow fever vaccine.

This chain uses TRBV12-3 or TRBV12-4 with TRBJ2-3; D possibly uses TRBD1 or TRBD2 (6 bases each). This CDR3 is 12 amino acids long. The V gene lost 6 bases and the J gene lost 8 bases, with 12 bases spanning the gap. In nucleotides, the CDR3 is TGTGCCAGCAGAACGGGGGCAGGTACGCAGTATTTT. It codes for CASRTGAGTQYF.

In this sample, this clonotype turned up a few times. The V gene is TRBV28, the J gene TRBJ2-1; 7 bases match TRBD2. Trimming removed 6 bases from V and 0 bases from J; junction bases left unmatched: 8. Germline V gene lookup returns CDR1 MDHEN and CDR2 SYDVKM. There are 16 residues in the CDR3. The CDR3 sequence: CASSPAGPSSYNEQFF. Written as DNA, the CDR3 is TGTGCCAGCAGCCCAGCGGGGCCTAGCTCCTACAATGAGCAGTTCTTC.

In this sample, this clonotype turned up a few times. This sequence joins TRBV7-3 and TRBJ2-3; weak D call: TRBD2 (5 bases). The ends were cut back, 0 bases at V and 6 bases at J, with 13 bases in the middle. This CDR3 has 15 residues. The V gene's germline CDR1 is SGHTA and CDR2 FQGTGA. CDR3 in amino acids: CASSLTVGVGDTQYF. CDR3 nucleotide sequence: TGTGCCAGCAGCTTAACCGTCGGGGTGGGGGATACGCAGTATTTT.

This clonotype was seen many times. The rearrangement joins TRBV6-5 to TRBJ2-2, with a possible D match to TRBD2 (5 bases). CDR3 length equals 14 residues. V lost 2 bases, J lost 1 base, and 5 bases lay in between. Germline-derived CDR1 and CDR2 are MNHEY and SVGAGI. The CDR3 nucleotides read TGTGCCAGCAGTTACCGGGGGAACACCGGGGAGCTGTTTTTT. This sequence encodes CASSYRGNTGELFF.

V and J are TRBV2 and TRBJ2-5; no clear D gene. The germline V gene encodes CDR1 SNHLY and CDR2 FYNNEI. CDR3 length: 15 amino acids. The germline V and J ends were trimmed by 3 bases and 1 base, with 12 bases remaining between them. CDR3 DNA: TGTGCCAGCAGTGAGAAGGTGAAGAGCCAAGAGACCCAGTACTTC. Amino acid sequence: CASSEKVKSQETQYF.

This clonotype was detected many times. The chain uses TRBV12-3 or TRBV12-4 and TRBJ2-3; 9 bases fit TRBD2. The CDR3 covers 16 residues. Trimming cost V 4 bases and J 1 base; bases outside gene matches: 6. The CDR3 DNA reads TGTGCCAGCAGTTCCCCCTTAGCGGGAGGCACAGATACGCAGTATTTT. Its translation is CASSSPLAGGTDTQYF.

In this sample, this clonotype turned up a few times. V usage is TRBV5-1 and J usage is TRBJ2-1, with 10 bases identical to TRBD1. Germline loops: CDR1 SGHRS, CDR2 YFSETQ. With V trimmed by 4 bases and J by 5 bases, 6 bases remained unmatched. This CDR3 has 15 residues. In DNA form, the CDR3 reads TGCGCCAGCAGCCTGGGACAGGGGTTCCACAATGAGCAGTTCTTC. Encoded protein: CASSLGQGFHNEQFF.

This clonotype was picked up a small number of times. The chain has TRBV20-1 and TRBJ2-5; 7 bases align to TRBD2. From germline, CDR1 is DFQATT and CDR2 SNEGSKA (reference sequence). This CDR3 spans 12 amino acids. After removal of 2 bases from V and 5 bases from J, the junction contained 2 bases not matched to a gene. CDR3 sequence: CSARSGEETQYF. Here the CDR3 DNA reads TGCAGTGCTAGAAGCGGGGAGGAGACCCAGTACTTC.

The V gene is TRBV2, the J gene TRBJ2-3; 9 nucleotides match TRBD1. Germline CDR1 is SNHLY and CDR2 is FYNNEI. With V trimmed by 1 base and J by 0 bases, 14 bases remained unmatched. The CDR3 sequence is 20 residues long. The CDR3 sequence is CASSEGVWGQGPRSTDTQYF. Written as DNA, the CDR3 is TGTGCCAGCAGTGAAGGTGTTTGGGGACAGGGCCCACGTAGCACAGATACGCAGTATTTT. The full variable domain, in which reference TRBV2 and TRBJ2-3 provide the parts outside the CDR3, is EPEVTQTPSHQVTQMGQEVILRCVPISNHLYFYWYRQILGQKVEFLVSFYNNEISEKSEIFDDQFSVERPDGSNFTLKIRSTKLEDSAMYFCASSEGVWGQGPRSTDTQYFGPGTRLTVL.

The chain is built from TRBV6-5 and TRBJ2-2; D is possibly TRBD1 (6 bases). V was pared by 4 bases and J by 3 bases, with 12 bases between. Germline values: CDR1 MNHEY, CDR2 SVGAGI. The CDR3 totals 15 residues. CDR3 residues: CASSSAQGYTGELFF. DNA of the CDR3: TGTGCCAGCAGTTCAGCCCAGGGGTACACCGGGGAGCTGTTTTTT.

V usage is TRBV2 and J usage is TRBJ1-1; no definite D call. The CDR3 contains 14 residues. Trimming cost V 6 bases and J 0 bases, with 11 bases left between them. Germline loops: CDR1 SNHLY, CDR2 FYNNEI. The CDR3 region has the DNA TGTGCCAGCAGGGAGAAACAGTTGAACACTGAAGCTTTCTTT. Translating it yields CASREKQLNTEAFF.

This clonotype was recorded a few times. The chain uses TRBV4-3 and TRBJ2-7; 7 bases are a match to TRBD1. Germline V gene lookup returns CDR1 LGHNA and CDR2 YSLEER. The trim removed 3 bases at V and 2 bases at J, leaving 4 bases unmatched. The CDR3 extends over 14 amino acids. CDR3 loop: CASSHGTATYEQYF. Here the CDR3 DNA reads TGCGCCAGCAGCCATGGGACAGCAACCTACGAGCAGTACTTC.

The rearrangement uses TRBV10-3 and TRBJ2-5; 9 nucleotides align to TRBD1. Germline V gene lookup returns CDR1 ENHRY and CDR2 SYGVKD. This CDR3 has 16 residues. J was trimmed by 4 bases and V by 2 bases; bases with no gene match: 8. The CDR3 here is CAISEGDRVGSETQYF. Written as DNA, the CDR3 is TGTGCCATCAGTGAGGGGGACAGGGTCGGTTCAGAGACCCAGTACTTC.

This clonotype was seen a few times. CDR3 in DNA: TGTGCCAGCACCAAATCTGGGGACACCGGGGAGCTGTTTTTT. It is translated as CASTKSGDTGELFF. V usage is TRBV6-1 and J usage is TRBJ2-2, with D uncertain. The length of the CDR3 is 14 residues. Trimming removed 7 bases at V and 3 bases at J, with 12 bases between. CDR1 MNHNS and CDR2 SASEGT come from the germline V gene.

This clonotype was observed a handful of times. The CDR3 DNA sequence: TGCAGTGCTAGAGATGGTGGACAGGACACCGGGGAGCTGTTTTTT. The encoded protein is CSARDGGQDTGELFF. The chain employs TRBV20-1 and TRBJ2-2, with 7 bases identical to TRBD1. This CDR3 contains 15 residues. CDR1 is DFQATT, CDR2 SNEGSKA, per germline (reference sequence). J was trimmed by 3 bases and V by 0 bases; bases with no gene match: 4.

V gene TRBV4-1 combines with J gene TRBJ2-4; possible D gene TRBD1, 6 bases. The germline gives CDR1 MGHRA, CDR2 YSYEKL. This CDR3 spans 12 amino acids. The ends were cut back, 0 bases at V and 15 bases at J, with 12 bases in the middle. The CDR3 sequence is CASSQEGQGLYF. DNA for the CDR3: TGCGCCAGCAGCCAAGAGGGGCAGGGGCTGTACTTC.

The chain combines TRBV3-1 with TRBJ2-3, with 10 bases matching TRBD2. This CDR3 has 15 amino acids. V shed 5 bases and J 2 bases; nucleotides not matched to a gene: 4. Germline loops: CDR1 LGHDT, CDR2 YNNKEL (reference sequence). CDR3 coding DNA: TGTGCCAGCAGCTTACTAGCGGGGCCCACAGATACGCAGTATTTT. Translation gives CASSLLAGPTDTQYF.

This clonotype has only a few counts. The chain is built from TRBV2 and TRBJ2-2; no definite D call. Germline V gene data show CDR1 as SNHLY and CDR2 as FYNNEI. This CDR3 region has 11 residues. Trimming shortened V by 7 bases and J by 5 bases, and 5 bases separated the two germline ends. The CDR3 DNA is TGTGCCAGCAAGTTTACCGGGGAGCTGTTTTTT. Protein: CASKFTGELFF.

This CDR3 is CASSLKMGYGGAYEQYV. The DNA of the CDR3 is TGTGCCAGCAGCTTAAAGATGGGATATGGGGGGGCCTACGAGCAGTACGTC. The V gene is TRBV7-2, the J gene TRBJ2-7, with 7 positions matching TRBD2. This CDR3 has 17 amino acids. With 2 bases clipped from V and 2 bases from J, the junction kept 12 bases outside the gene matches. The germline V gene encodes CDR1 SGHTA and CDR2 FQGNSA.

The CDR3, as DNA: TGTGCCAGCAGCTTCTCCGAGGGGGCCCCGAACACCGGGGAGCTGTTTTTT. Translating it yields CASSFSEGAPNTGELFF. V is TRBV13 and J is TRBJ2-2, with 7 positions matching TRBD1. There are 17 residues in the CDR3. CDR1 is PRHDT and CDR2 is FYEKMQ in the germline V gene (reference sequence). The junction had 7 bases not matched to a gene; V was cut back by 3 bases and J by 0 bases.

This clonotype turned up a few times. In nucleotides, the CDR3 is TGTGCCACCAGCGGAGGGGGCCGTGGCAATCAGCCCCAGCATTTT. Translation: CATSGGGRGNQPQHF. The V gene is TRBV15, the J gene TRBJ1-5; 7 bases map to TRBD1. The V gene's germline CDR1 is LNHNV and CDR2 YYDKDF (reference sequence). Trimming cost V 5 bases and J 2 bases; bases outside gene matches: 6. The CDR3 spans 15 residues.

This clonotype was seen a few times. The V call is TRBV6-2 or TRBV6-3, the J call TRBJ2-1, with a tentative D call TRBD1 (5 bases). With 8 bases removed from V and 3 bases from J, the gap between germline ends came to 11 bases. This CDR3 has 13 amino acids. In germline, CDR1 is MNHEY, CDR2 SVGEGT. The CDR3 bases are TGTGCCAGCCGTAGGGGCAACTACAATGAGCAGTTCTTC. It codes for CASRRGNYNEQFF.

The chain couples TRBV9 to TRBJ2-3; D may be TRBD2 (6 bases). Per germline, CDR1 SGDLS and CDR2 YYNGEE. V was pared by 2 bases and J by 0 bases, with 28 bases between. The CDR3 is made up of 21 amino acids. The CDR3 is CASSVHFVGAVGGASTDTQYF. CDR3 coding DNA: TGTGCCAGCAGCGTCCACTTCGTCGGGGCAGTAGGAGGGGCTAGCACAGATACGCAGTATTTT.

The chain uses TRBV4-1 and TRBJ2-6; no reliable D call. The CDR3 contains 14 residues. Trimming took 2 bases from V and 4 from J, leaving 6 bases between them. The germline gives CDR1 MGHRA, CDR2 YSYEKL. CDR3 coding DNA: TGCGCCAGCAGCCAAAACTACGGGGCCAACGTCCTGACTTTC. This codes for CASSQNYGANVLTF.

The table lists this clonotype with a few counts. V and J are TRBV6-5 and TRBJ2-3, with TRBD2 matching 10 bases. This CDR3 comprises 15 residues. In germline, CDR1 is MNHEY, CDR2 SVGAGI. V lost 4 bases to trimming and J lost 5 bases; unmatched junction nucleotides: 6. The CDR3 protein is CASSLAGGLGDTQYF. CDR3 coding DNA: TGTGCCAGCAGTTTAGCGGGGGGCCTTGGAGATACGCAGTATTTT.

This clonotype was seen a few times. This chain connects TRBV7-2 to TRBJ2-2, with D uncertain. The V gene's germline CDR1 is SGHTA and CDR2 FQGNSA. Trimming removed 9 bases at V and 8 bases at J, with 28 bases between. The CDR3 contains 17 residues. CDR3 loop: CASRAVPMTRPPGELFF. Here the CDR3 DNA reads TGTGCCAGTCGGGCCGTTCCGATGACAAGACCCCCGGGGGAGCTGTTTTTT.

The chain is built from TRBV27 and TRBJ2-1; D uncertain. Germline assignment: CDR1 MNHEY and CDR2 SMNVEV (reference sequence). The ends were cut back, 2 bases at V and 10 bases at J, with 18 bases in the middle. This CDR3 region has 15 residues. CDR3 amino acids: CASSLIGSRAAEQFF. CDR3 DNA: TGTGCCAGCAGTTTAATTGGCTCTCGGGCGGCGGAGCAGTTCTTC.

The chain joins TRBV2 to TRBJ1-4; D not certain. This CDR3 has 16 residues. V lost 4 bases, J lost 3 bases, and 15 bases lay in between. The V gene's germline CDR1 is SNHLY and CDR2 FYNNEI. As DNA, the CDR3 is TGTGCCAGCAGTGGATCTCACCTAACGGCTAATGAAAAACTGTTTTTT. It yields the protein CASSGSHLTANEKLFF.

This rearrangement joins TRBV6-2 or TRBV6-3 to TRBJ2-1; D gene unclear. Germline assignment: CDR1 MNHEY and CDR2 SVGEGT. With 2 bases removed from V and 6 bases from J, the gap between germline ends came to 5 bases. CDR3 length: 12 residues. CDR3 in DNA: TGTGCCAGCAGTTACGGCTTCAATGAGCAGTTCTTC. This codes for CASSYGFNEQFF.

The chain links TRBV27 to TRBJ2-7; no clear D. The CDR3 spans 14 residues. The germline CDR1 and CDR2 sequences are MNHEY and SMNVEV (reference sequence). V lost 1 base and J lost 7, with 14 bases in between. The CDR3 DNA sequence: TGTGCCAGCAGTTTATTAGGATCATGGCTGGAGCAGTACTTC. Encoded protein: CASSLLGSWLEQYF.